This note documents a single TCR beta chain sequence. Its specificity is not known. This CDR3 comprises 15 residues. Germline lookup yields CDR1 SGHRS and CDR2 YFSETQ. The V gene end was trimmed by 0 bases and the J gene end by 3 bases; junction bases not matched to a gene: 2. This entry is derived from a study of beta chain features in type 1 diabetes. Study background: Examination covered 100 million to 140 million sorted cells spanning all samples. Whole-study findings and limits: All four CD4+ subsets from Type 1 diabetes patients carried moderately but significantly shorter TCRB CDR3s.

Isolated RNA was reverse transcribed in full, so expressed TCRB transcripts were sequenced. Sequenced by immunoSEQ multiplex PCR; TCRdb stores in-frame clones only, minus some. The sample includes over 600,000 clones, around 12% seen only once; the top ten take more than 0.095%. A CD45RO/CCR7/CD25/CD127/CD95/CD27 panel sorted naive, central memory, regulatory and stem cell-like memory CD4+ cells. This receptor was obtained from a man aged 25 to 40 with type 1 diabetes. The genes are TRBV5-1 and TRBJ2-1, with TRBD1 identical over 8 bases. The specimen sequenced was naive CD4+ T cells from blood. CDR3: CASSLEGTGYNEQFF. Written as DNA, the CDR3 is TGCGCCAGCAGCTTGGAAGGGACAGGCTACAATGAGCAGTTCTTC.